These T cell receptor beta chains were read from a single sample in a study of beta chain features in type 1 diabetes. Libraries were prepared by immunoSEQ multiplex PCR; TCRdb keeps only in-frame clonotypes and omits some of them. This repertoire shows hundreds of thousands of clones, roughly a sixth found once; its top ten account for more than 0.08%. The specimen was naive CD4+ T cells from blood. These receptor sequences come from a man younger than 30 in good health. CDR3s include the opening cysteine and the closing phenylalanine or tryptophan. Fields, in order: CDR3 length, V gene, clone size, D gene, J gene, CDR3 protein, CDR3 DNA. A D gene is named only where the DNA matches it firmly. The size entry is marked missing in some rows and otherwise reads once, few, many or a size class.

>16|TRBV5-6|.|TRBD2|TRBJ2-5
CASSWRLAGVQETQYF
TGTGCCAGCAGCTGGAGACTAGCGGGAGTACAAGAGACCCAGTACTTC
>10|TRBV6-6|.|.|TRBJ2-1
CASGLEGQFF
TGTGCCAGCGGCCTTGAGGGGCAGTTCTTC
>14|TRBV4-1|.|.|TRBJ1-1
CASSQWHRDTEAFF
TGCGCCAGCAGCCAGTGGCATCGCGACACTGAAGCTTTCTTT
>14|TRBV29-1|few|TRBD2|TRBJ2-7
CSVLGTSGSYEQYF
TGCAGCGTCCTTGGGACTAGCGGGAGTTACGAGCAGTACTTC
>16|TRBV4-3|few|.|TRBJ2-5
CASSQKRGLYQETQYF
TGCGCCAGCAGCCAAAAACGGGGACTGTACCAAGAGACCCAGTACTTC
>14|TRBV7-9|.|.|TRBJ1-5
CASSSNRGNQPQHF
TGTGCCAGCAGCTCAAACAGGGGCAATCAGCCCCAGCATTTT
>13|TRBV14|.|.|TRBJ2-4
CASSRDTAAIQYF
TGTGCCAGCAGCCGTGACACCGCCGCCATTCAGTACTTC
>14|TRBV7-9|few|.|TRBJ1-5
CASSRGGGNQPQHF
TGTGCCAGCAGCAGAGGAGGGGGCAATCAGCCCCAGCATTTT
>14|TRBV6-5|.|TRBD2|TRBJ2-5
CASSSGGAQETQYF
TGTGCCAGCAGTTCGGGGGGGGCCCAAGAGACCCAGTACTTC
>13|TRBV7-9|.|.|TRBJ2-7
CASSLRGAYEQYF
TGTGCCAGCAGCTTAAGAGGGGCCTACGAGCAGTACTTC
>11|TRBV29-1|few|.|TRBJ1-2
CSVGGAEGYTF
TGCAGCGTTGGGGGTGCTGAGGGCTACACCTTC
>18|TRBV28|.|TRBD2|TRBJ2-7
CASSPLTLLGAGRWEQYF
TGTGCCAGCAGTCCTCTTACCCTCTTGGGAGCGGGACGATGGGAGCAGTACTTC
>12|TRBV10-3|few|.|TRBJ2-5
CAIRGEWETQYF
TGTGCCATCAGGGGAGAATGGGAGACCCAGTACTTC
>12|TRBV28|.|.|TRBJ1-4
CASSSGQEKLFF
TGTGCCAGCAGTTCCGGACAGGAAAAACTGTTTTTT
>16|TRBV4-3|few|.|TRBJ2-7
CASSQLGTAVSYEQYF
TGCGCCAGCAGCCAACTCGGGACTGCCGTCTCCTACGAGCAGTACTTC
>13|TRBV11-3|few|.|TRBJ2-6
CASSLTGANVLTF
TGTGCCAGCAGCTTAACTGGGGCCAACGTCCTGACTTTC
>15|TRBV13|.|.|TRBJ2-1
CASSLVGLVYNEQFF
TGTGCCAGCAGCTTAGTGGGTCTAGTCTACAATGAGCAGTTCTTC
>13|TRBV30|few|.|TRBJ1-5
CAWSGQDNQPQHF
TGTGCCTGGAGTGGACAGGACAATCAGCCCCAGCATTTT
>14|TRBV11-2|once|.|TRBJ2-7
CASSYRLLGDEQYF
TGTGCCAGCAGCTACAGGCTGCTGGGGGACGAGCAGTACTTC
>14|TRBV13|.|TRBD1|TRBJ2-7
CASSPDRVKNEQYF
TGTGCCAGCAGCCCGGACAGGGTCAAAAACGAGCAGTACTTC
>18|TRBV7-2|.|.|TRBJ1-2
CASSRNRDTTQRIYGYTF
TGTGCCAGCAGCCGAAATCGGGACACCACACAACGGATCTATGGCTACACCTTC
>12|TRBV10-3|few|.|TRBJ2-5
CAISGYQETQYF
TGTGCCATCAGTGGTTACCAAGAGACCCAGTACTTC
>10|TRBV25-1|few|.|TRBJ2-7
CASGHYEQYF
TGTGCCAGCGGCCACTACGAACAGTACTTC
>15|TRBV21-1|.|.|TRBJ1-2
CASSALVGINYGYTF
TGTGCCAGCAGCGCCCTCGTGGGGATAAACTATGGCTACACCTTC
>20|TRBV4-3|few|TRBD1|TRBJ1-5
CASSQGWTGGRFNSNQPQHF
TGCGCCAGCAGCCAAGGTTGGACAGGGGGGCGATTTAATAGCAATCAGCCCCAGCATTTT
>15|TRBV7-2|few|TRBD1|TRBJ2-7
CASSKDRGEIYEQYF
TGTGCCAGCAGCAAGGACAGGGGCGAAATCTACGAGCAGTACTTC
>17|TRBV5-1|few|TRBD1|TRBJ2-1
CASSSTGTGGGYNEQFF
TGCGCCAGCAGCTCCACCGGGACAGGGGGCGGGTACAATGAGCAGTTCTTC
>14|TRBV5-4|few|.|TRBJ1-2
CASSVGIDYYGYTF
TGTGCCAGCAGCGTCGGGATCGACTACTATGGCTACACCTTC
>16|TRBV5-1|.|.|TRBJ2-3
CASSLDSRLVTDTQYF
TGCGCCAGCAGCTTGGATAGCAGATTAGTCACAGATACGCAGTATTTT
>13|TRBV18|.|.|TRBJ2-1
CASSPRGYNEQFF
TGTGCCAGCTCACCACGAGGGTACAATGAGCAGTTCTTC
>12|TRBV28|few|.|TRBJ1-6
CASSLRGVSRDF
TGTGCCAGCAGTTTGAGAGGAGTAAGTCGGGACTTT
>14|TRBV19|few|.|TRBJ1-3
CASNRKSSGNTIYF
TGTGCCAGTAACAGGAAAAGCTCTGGAAACACCATATATTTT
>15|TRBV15|few|TRBD1|TRBJ1-6
CATSRDGQGASPLHF
TGTGCCACCAGCAGAGACGGACAGGGGGCTTCACCCCTCCACTTT
>14|TRBV4-2|.|TRBD2|TRBJ2-3
CASSPGLGGDTQYF
TGTGCCAGCAGCCCGGGACTAGGGGGAGATACGCAGTATTTT
>14|TRBV6-5|.|.|TRBJ1-2
CASIDGPGRGGYTF
TGTGCCAGCATCGATGGTCCGGGAAGGGGTGGCTACACCTTC
>16|TRBV5-1|few|.|TRBJ2-3
CASSLEEGAGTDTQYF
TGCGCCAGCAGCTTGGAGGAGGGAGCCGGCACAGATACGCAGTATTTT
>15|TRBV18|.|TRBD2|TRBJ2-3
CASSTSGGPTDTQYF
TGTGCCAGCTCGACTAGCGGGGGGCCCACAGATACGCAGTATTTT
>11|TRBV6-5|.|.|TRBJ2-1
CASSYINEQFF
TGTGCCAGCAGTTACATCAATGAGCAGTTCTTC
>13|TRBV10-3|few|.|TRBJ1-4
CAISVYGNEKLFF
TGTGCCATCAGTGTGTACGGGAATGAAAAACTGTTTTTT
>15|TRBV4-2|.|.|TRBJ2-2
CASSLPGGATGELFF
TGTGCCAGCAGCCTCCCTGGGGGGGCGACCGGGGAGCTGTTTTTT
>15|TRBV28|.|TRBD1|TRBJ2-2
CASSPMDRSIGELFF
TGTGCCAGCAGTCCTATGGACAGGTCCATCGGGGAGCTGTTTTTT
>19|TRBV7-2|few|.|TRBJ2-4
CASSSIIATGSGAKNIQYF
TGTGCCAGCAGCTCAATCATTGCAACAGGGTCTGGGGCCAAAAACATTCAGTACTTC
>16|TRBV5-1|few|TRBD2|TRBJ2-3
CASSFVTSGSADTQYF
TGCGCCAGCAGCTTCGTCACTAGCGGGAGCGCAGATACGCAGTATTTT
>13|TRBV7-9|.|.|TRBJ2-2
CASSRPYAGELFF
TGTGCCAGCAGCCGCCCCTACGCCGGGGAGCTGTTTTTT
>13|TRBV7-3|few|TRBD1|TRBJ2-5
CASSSDRGLPQYF
TGTGCCAGCAGCTCGGACAGGGGGCTGCCCCAGTACTTC
>14|TRBV7-6|.|.|TRBJ2-1
CASSFRGFYNEQFF
TGTGCCAGCAGCTTCAGGGGTTTCTACAATGAGCAGTTCTTC
>11|TRBV30|few|.|TRBJ2-1
CAWSWRDDRFF
TGTGCCTGGAGTTGGAGGGACGATCGGTTCTTC
>16|TRBV4-3|few|TRBD1|TRBJ1-4
CASSQDPPTGDEKLFF
TGCGCCAGCAGCCAAGATCCCCCGACAGGGGATGAAAAACTGTTTTTT
>12|TRBV14|few|TRBD1|TRBJ1-1
CASSFTGARAFF
TGTGCCAGCAGTTTCACAGGGGCGAGAGCTTTCTTT
>13|TRBV27|.|.|TRBJ1-1
CASSFLSYTEAFF
TGTGCCAGCAGTTTTCTCAGTTACACTGAAGCTTTCTTT
>13|TRBV4-1|few|.|TRBJ2-7
CASSQPDLLGQYF
TGCGCCAGCAGCCAACCCGACCTCCTGGGGCAGTACTTC
>16|TRBV7-6|.|.|TRBJ1-3
CASSLVQGHSGNTIYF
TGTGCCAGCAGCTTAGTACAGGGACACTCTGGAAACACCATATATTTT
>15|TRBV11-2|.|TRBD1|TRBJ1-4
CASRATGATGEKLFF
TGTGCCAGCAGGGCGACAGGGGCCACGGGGGAAAAACTGTTTTTT
>13|TRBV27|few|.|TRBJ2-2
CASSFSNTGELFF
TGTGCCAGCAGTTTTTCGAACACCGGGGAGCTGTTTTTT
>18|TRBV9|once|.|TRBJ2-3
CARSVRDGGGILTDTQYF
TGTGCCCGCAGCGTAAGGGATGGGGGTGGGATACTCACAGATACGCAGTATTTT
>17|TRBV4-1|few|.|TRBJ2-2
CASSQAPGGPNTGELFF
TGCGCCAGCAGCCAAGCACCCGGGGGTCCGAACACCGGGGAGCTGTTTTTT
>15|TRBV4-2|.|TRBD2|TRBJ2-5
CASSQDLGGGLEQYF
TGTGCCAGCAGCCAAGATCTTGGCGGGGGGCTGGAGCAGTACTTC
>12|TRBV18|few|.|TRBJ1-1
CASSPGGNEAFF
TGTGCCAGCTCACCAGGTGGGAATGAAGCTTTCTTT
>17|TRBV5-1|.|TRBD2|TRBJ2-7
CASSLVRLAGSSYEQYF
TGCGCCAGCAGCTTGGTTAGACTAGCGGGCAGCTCCTACGAGCAGTACTTC
>11|TRBV6-1|.|.|TRBJ2-1
CASRLAIEQFF
TGTGCCAGCAGGCTAGCGATTGAGCAGTTCTTC